A selection of T cell receptor beta chains follows, all from one sample in a study of T-cell memory formation after mild COVID-19. Using its own MiXCR run on the 5' RACE reads, TCRdb lists one record per CDR3 protein. The repertoire holds 300,000 to 400,000 distinct CDR3 sequences, 25% to 30% seen once, with about 14% in the top ten. The sample taken for sequencing was PBMCs or a T cell subset sorted from them (not recorded which). All receptors derive from an adult woman who had mild COVID-19 (a few samples of this study predate the infection). Cell type and time point are not known. CDR3s include the opening cysteine and the closing phenylalanine or tryptophan. Fields, in order: clone size, V gene, CDR3 protein. The size entry is marked missing in some rows and otherwise reads once, few, many or a size class.

clone_size: few
v_call: TRBV7-9
cdr3_aa: CASRGGRADTQYF

clone_size: NA
v_call: TRBV5-1
cdr3_aa: CASSFLADIEQFF

clone_size: NA
v_call: TRBV5-1
cdr3_aa: CASSLVDSSGGELFF

clone_size: NA
v_call: TRBV11-2
cdr3_aa: CASSLGTLTSLSGYTF

clone_size: NA
v_call: TRBV27
cdr3_aa: CASSFPGGDEQYF

clone_size: few
v_call: TRBV7-9
cdr3_aa: CAWGSTEAFF

clone_size: NA
v_call: TRBV7-9
cdr3_aa: CASSPVVDPKGNQPQHF

clone_size: once
v_call: TRBV24-1
cdr3_aa: CATSDSALKGPQHF

clone_size: NA
v_call: TRBV3-1
cdr3_aa: CASSPRTSGGARVELFF

clone_size: NA
v_call: TRBV5-5
cdr3_aa: CASSLGGTAAVGAFF

clone_size: few
v_call: TRBV9
cdr3_aa: CASSPPRTSGFNEQFF

clone_size: NA
v_call: TRBV4-3
cdr3_aa: CASSQVAAPGGGGGYTF

clone_size: few
v_call: TRBV5-6
cdr3_aa: CASSAVTSGTEAFF

clone_size: NA
v_call: TRBV5-1
cdr3_aa: CASSEISVNTEAFF

clone_size: NA
v_call: TRBV5-1
cdr3_aa: CASSWTGSTYEQYF

clone_size: few
v_call: TRBV12-3/TRBV12-4
cdr3_aa: CASNSGQGVHEQYF

clone_size: few
v_call: TRBV28
cdr3_aa: CASTPGQGASGYTF

clone_size: NA
v_call: TRBV24-1
cdr3_aa: CATSDLRGANEQFF

clone_size: few
v_call: TRBV29-1
cdr3_aa: CSARDVPYEQYF

clone_size: NA
v_call: TRBV4-2
cdr3_aa: CASSPGLAGGGSYNEQFF

clone_size: NA
v_call: TRBV5-4
cdr3_aa: CASSSPLAGGAGELFF

clone_size: NA
v_call: TRBV10-3
cdr3_aa: CAISVAGGNQPQHF

clone_size: NA
v_call: TRBV4-2
cdr3_aa: CASRQDSSYGTQYF

clone_size: NA
v_call: TRBV5-1
cdr3_aa: CASSLIGTDSLGEQYF

clone_size: few
v_call: TRBV20-1
cdr3_aa: CSLWGVIMNTEAFF

clone_size: few
v_call: TRBV20-1
cdr3_aa: CSAPRQNRAKNIQYF

clone_size: NA
v_call: TRBV7-2
cdr3_aa: CASGQLNTDTQYF

clone_size: NA
v_call: TRBV30
cdr3_aa: CAWKLGAVTGELFF

clone_size: few
v_call: TRBV19
cdr3_aa: CASSISISGSYEQYF

clone_size: few
v_call: TRBV11-2
cdr3_aa: CASSLGPSGDEQFF

clone_size: few
v_call: TRBV7-9
cdr3_aa: CASSLDPQRLDGYTF

clone_size: NA
v_call: TRBV27
cdr3_aa: CASSTPDRGSYNEQFF

clone_size: NA
v_call: TRBV14
cdr3_aa: CASSQDLGGVLTEAFF

clone_size: NA
v_call: TRBV29-1
cdr3_aa: CSVEYGENTEAFF

clone_size: NA
v_call: TRBV7-9
cdr3_aa: CASSLRGGAGGDEQFF

clone_size: many
v_call: TRBV13
cdr3_aa: CASSLRTASGNTIYF

clone_size: few
v_call: TRBV21-1
cdr3_aa: CASSNYRALRTEAFF

clone_size: NA
v_call: TRBV5-1
cdr3_aa: CASRYRLAVTDTQYF

clone_size: NA
v_call: TRBV7-8
cdr3_aa: CASSLMTSSEQYF

clone_size: few
v_call: TRBV27
cdr3_aa: CASSPWGGYEQYF

clone_size: few
v_call: TRBV7-8
cdr3_aa: CASSLDYFYEQYF

clone_size: NA
v_call: TRBV5-4
cdr3_aa: CATRGLPQETQYF

clone_size: NA
v_call: TRBV7-2
cdr3_aa: CASSPIAAHQETQYF

clone_size: NA
v_call: TRBV9
cdr3_aa: CASSSRPGGSYEQYF

clone_size: few
v_call: TRBV6-4
cdr3_aa: CASSTTRNTEAFF

clone_size: NA
v_call: TRBV12-3/TRBV12-4
cdr3_aa: CASSLSDRGLEQYF